The entry that follows covers one T cell receptor (beta chain) sequence. The source of the sample is a study of blood T cell repertoires in COVID-19. V was cut by 5 bases and J by 0 bases, with 14 bases left in between. The CDR3 spans 15 residues. Germline values: CDR1 MDHEN, CDR2 SYDVKM. Produced via immunoSEQ multiplex PCR; TCRdb's table is partial and in-frame only. The sample shows about 160,000 clones, roughly 80% of them seen only once. This TCR was sampled from a man between 65 and 85 years old with acute or convalescent COVID-19. V usage is TRBV28 and J usage is TRBJ2-7, with D possibly matching TRBD1 (6 bases). The sequencing input was peripheral blood. CDR3 protein: CASSPQGTSSYEQYF. The CDR3 DNA follows: TGTGCCAGCAGTCCCCAGGGGACGTCCTCCTACGAGCAGTACTTC.